One and the same sample provided the 22 T cell receptor beta chains below, sequenced in a study of blood T cell repertoires in COVID-19. TCRdb's copy holds only in-frame clones and misses some; the assay was immunoSEQ multiplex PCR. The repertoire holds around 700,000 clones, with 85% to 90% as singletons. Material for sequencing was peripheral blood. The receptors come from a young woman with acute or convalescent COVID-19.

The chain is built from TRBV7-8 and TRBJ1-5; TRBD1 might be the D (6 bases). Deletions cut 5 bases from V and 0 bases from J, with 20 bases between. The germline V gene encodes CDR1 SGHVS and CDR2 FQNEAQ. The CDR3 has 18 amino acids. DNA of the CDR3: TGTGCCAGCAGCCCCCGCGGGGGGGGCGGTTATAGCAATCAGCCCCAGCATTTT. Amino acid sequence: CASSPRGGGGYSNQPQHF.

The chain has TRBV2 and TRBJ1-6; TRBD1 matches 7 bases. Germline trimming cut 11 bases from V and 5 bases from J; bases unmatched to any gene: 3. This CDR3 contains 12 residues. Per the germline V gene, CDR1 is SNHLY and CDR2 is FYNNEI. CDR3 residues: CAEGGDNSPLHF. The CDR3, as DNA: TGTGCCGAAGGGGGCGATAATTCACCCCTCCACTTT.

The gene calls are TRBV9 and TRBJ1-4; 7 bases are a match to TRBD1. V shed 2 bases, J shed 7 bases, and the junction held 8 bases outside the gene matches. There are 15 residues in the CDR3. In germline, CDR1 is SGDLS, CDR2 YYNGEE. The CDR3 reads CASSVGDSTAEKLFF. The DNA for the CDR3 is TGTGCCAGCAGCGTCGGGGACAGCACTGCTGAAAAACTGTTTTTT.

The J gene is TRBJ1-2, the V gene TRBV21-1; the DNA was not compared with TRBD1, the D call given in the table. TRBV21-1 is a pseudogene locus. This CDR3 comprises 18 residues. The CDR3 region is CASSKALAPAGTNYGYTF. The CDR3 nucleotides are TGTGCCAGCAGCAAAGCGTTGGCCCCGGCAGGGACTAACTATGGCTACACCTTC.

The V call is TRBV18, the J call TRBJ2-1, with TRBD1 identical over 8 bases. J lost 4 bases, V lost 4 bases, and 0 bases had no gene match. There are 13 residues in the CDR3. Germline CDR1 and CDR2: KGHSH and LQKENI. The CDR3 DNA is TGTGCCAGCTCACGACAGGGGTACAATGAGCAGTTCTTC. Residues: CASSRQGYNEQFF.

This chain uses TRBV21-1 with TRBJ1-3; TRBD1 was called by the table and not checked on the DNA. TRBV21-1 is a documented pseudogene. The CDR3 has 20 residues. The CDR3 DNA sequence: TGTGCCAGCAGCAACCCTTATTCCGGTGCCCCTGACAGGGACGAGGTCACCATATATTTT. Translated: CASSNPYSGAPDRDEVTIYF.

The chain uses TRBV7-9 and TRBJ1-1; D is undetermined. V dropped 1 base and J dropped 2 bases, with 11 bases sitting between them. CDR3 length: 15 residues. Germline V CDR1 and CDR2: SEHNR, FQNEAQ (reference sequence). The CDR3 DNA reads TGTGCCAGCAGCTTAGATTGGTACAGCAACACTGAAGCTTTCTTT. Translated, it gives CASSLDWYSNTEAFF.

The rearrangement links TRBV4-2 to TRBJ2-1; 8 positions match TRBD2. There are 16 residues in the CDR3. Germline V gene sequence: CDR1 LGHNA, CDR2 YNFKEQ. V dropped 2 bases and J dropped 1; count of bases not matched to a gene: 4. Here the CDR3 DNA reads TGTGCCAGCAGCCAATTTAGCGGGACATCCTACAATGAGCAGTTCTTC. Encoded protein: CASSQFSGTSYNEQFF.

The V and J genes are TRBV24-1 and TRBJ2-3; D not certain. Germline CDR1 is KGHDR and CDR2 is SFDVKD. Trimming left V 7 bases short and J 2 bases short, with 6 bases between. This CDR3 spans 12 amino acids. The CDR3 sequence: CATSGSTDTQYF. The CDR3 DNA follows: TGTGCCACCAGCGGTTCCACAGATACGCAGTATTTT.

This chain joins TRBV3-1 (or the pseudogene TRBV3-2) and TRBJ2-2; D is unclear. Trimming left V 1 base short and J 6 bases short, with 6 bases between. This CDR3 contains 13 residues. Germline CDR1 is LGHDT and CDR2 is YNNKEL (reference sequence). The CDR3: CASSQGPPGELFF. CDR3 coding DNA: TGTGCCAGCAGCCAAGGGCCACCCGGGGAGCTGTTTTTT.

This sequence joins TRBV3-1 (or the pseudogene TRBV3-2) and TRBJ1-1; 7 positions match TRBD1. There are 15 residues in the CDR3. The J segment lost 4 bases and the V segment lost 3 bases, leaving 8 bases of the junction unmatched. Germline CDR1 and CDR2: LGHDT and YNNKEL (reference sequence). The CDR3 nucleotides are TGTGCCAGCAGCCACGACAGGGATCCCCTCACTGAAGCTTTCTTT. Residues: CASSHDRDPLTEAFF.

For this clone: Other DNA sequences of this sample code for an identical CDR3. The rearrangement joins TRBV18 to TRBJ1-3, with 7 bases fitting TRBD1. The length of the CDR3 is 15 residues. CDR1 and CDR2 from the germline V gene are KGHSH and LQKENI. With 4 bases clipped from V and 0 bases from J, the junction kept 3 bases outside the gene matches. CDR3 bases: TGTGCCAGCTCACTGGGACAGCTCTCTGGAAACACCATATATTTT. Its translation: CASSLGQLSGNTIYF.

In this sample, this clone turned up once. The chain couples TRBV9 to TRBJ1-4, with 7 nucleotides matching TRBD1. Germline V CDR1 and CDR2: SGDLS, YYNGEE. Germline trimming cut 4 bases from V and 7 bases from J; bases unmatched to any gene: 7. The CDR3 is made up of 14 amino acids. This CDR3 reads CASSRPGGTEKLFF. The CDR3, as DNA: TGTGCCAGCAGCAGGCCAGGGGGAACTGAAAAACTGTTTTTT.

The CDR3 DNA reads TGTGCCAGCAGTCGAATCGGGGACAGGGGAGAGACCCAGTACTTC. It yields the protein CASSRIGDRGETQYF. The genes are TRBV7-9 and TRBJ2-5; TRBD1 matches at 10 bases. The CDR3 has 15 residues. The V gene end was trimmed by 6 bases and the J gene end by 4 bases; junction bases not matched to a gene: 8. Per germline, CDR1 SEHNR and CDR2 FQNEAQ (reference sequence). The variable domain in full, completed from reference TRBV7-9 and TRBJ2-5, reads DTGVSQNPRHKITKRGQNVTFRCDPISEHNRLYWYRQTLGQGPEFLTYFQNEAQLEKSRLLSDRFSAERPKGSFSTLEIQRTEQGDSAMYLCASSRIGDRGETQYFGPGTRLLVL.

The chain is built from TRBV4-1 and TRBJ2-2; 11 nucleotides agree with TRBD1. Germline V gene data show CDR1 as MGHRA and CDR2 as YSYEKL. The CDR3 is made up of 16 amino acids. Trimming removed 3 bases from V and 4 bases from J; junction bases left unmatched: 4. The CDR3 here is CASSQPGQGATGELFF. The CDR3 DNA is TGCGCCAGCAGCCAGCCAGGACAGGGGGCCACCGGGGAGCTGTTTTTT.

The chain uses TRBV10-3 and TRBJ1-6; D might be TRBD1 (6 bases). Trimming cost V 6 bases and J 9 bases, with 18 bases left between them. Per germline, CDR1 ENHRY and CDR2 SYGVKD. CDR3 size: 15 residues. CDR3 coding DNA: TGTGCCATCAGAAGCCACCGGGACACATTTTCACCCCTCCACTTT. Encoded protein: CAIRSHRDTFSPLHF.

The V and J genes are TRBV19 and TRBJ2-7; 10 nucleotides agree with TRBD2. CDR1 is LNHDA and CDR2 is SQIVND in the germline V gene (reference sequence). The CDR3 runs to 15 residues. V gave up 6 bases and J gave up 1 base; unmatched junction bases: 6. The CDR3 spells CASSIQRGGSYEQYF. In DNA, the CDR3 is TGTGCCAGTAGCATCCAGCGGGGGGGATCCTACGAGCAGTACTTC.

This chain joins TRBV19 and TRBJ1-2; no firm D call. CDR3 length: 17 residues. With 8 bases removed from V and 0 bases from J, the gap between germline ends came to 22 bases. Germline values: CDR1 LNHDA, CDR2 SQIVND (reference sequence). This chain's CDR3 is CASSEVGGRRANYGYTF. The CDR3 nucleotides read TGTGCCAGTTCGGAGGTCGGCGGCAGGAGGGCTAACTATGGCTACACCTTC.

The rearrangement joins TRBV29-1 to TRBJ2-1; TRBD1 matches 7 bases. The V gene's germline CDR1 is SQVTM and CDR2 ANQGSEA. V was clipped by 7 bases and J by 13 bases; unmatched bases: 13. This CDR3 has 12 amino acids. CDR3 bases: TGCAGCGGGGTGGGTCCGGCAGGGGGACAGTTCTTC. Its protein product is CSGVGPAGGQFF.

This rearrangement joins TRBV5-1 to TRBJ2-3; weak D call: TRBD1 (6 bases). V was trimmed by 2 bases and J by 4 bases, leaving 11 bases between them. This CDR3 comprises 14 residues. Germline V CDR1 and CDR2: SGHRS, YFSETQ. The CDR3 coding sequence is TGCGCCAGCAGCTTTGGGGACACAGCAGATACGCAGTATTTT. Amino acids: CASSFGDTADTQYF.

This clone showed up just once. V usage is TRBV20-1 and J usage is TRBJ2-7; 7 positions match TRBD1. Per the germline V gene, CDR1 is DFQATT and CDR2 is SNEGSKA (reference sequence). With V trimmed by 8 bases and J by 1 base, 2 bases remained unmatched. The CDR3 sequence is 11 residues long. The CDR3 DNA is TGCAGTAGGGACAGTTCCTACGAGCAGTACTTC. Its translation is CSRDSSYEQYF.

The chain carries TRBV10-1 and TRBJ1-2; tentative D call: TRBD1 (6 bases). The germline gives CDR1 WNHNN, CDR2 SYGVQD (reference sequence). Trimming cost V 4 bases and J 0 bases, with 15 bases left between them. The CDR3 contains 16 residues. CDR3: CASSAPPRQANYGYTF. CDR3 DNA sequence: TGCGCCAGCAGTGCTCCGCCTCGACAGGCTAACTATGGCTACACCTTC.